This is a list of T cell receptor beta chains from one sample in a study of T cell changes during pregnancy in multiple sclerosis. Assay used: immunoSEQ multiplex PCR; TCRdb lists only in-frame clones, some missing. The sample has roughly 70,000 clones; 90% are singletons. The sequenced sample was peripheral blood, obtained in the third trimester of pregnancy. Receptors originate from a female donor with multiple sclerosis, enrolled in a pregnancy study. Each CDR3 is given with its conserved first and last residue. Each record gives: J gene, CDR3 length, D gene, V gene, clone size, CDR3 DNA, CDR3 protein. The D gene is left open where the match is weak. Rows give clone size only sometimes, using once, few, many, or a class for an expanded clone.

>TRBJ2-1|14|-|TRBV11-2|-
TGTGCCAGCAGCTCCACGACAGGTTACAATGAGCAGTTCTTC
CASSSTTGYNEQFF
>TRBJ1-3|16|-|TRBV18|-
TGTGCCAGCTCACCACCATCCTTACGCGCTGGAAACACCATATATTTT
CASSPPSLRAGNTIYF
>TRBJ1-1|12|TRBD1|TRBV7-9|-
TGTGCCAGCAGCGCAGACAGGGTTGAAGCTTTCTTT
CASSADRVEAFF
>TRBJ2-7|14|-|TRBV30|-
TGTGCCTGGCATTTAGGGCTGGGAGGAGGCGAGCAGTACTTC
CAWHLGLGGGEQYF
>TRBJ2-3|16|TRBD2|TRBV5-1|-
TGCGCCAGCAGCACCTTAGCGGGGGGGAACACAGATACGCAGTATTTT
CASSTLAGGNTDTQYF
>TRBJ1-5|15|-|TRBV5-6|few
TGTGCCAGCAGCTTGGGAGGTCATATAGGTCAGCCCCAGCATTTT
CASSLGGHIGQPQHF
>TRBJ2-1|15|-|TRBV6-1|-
TGTGCCAGCAGCGAACCAGGGTTTTCCTACAATGAGCAGTTCTTC
CASSEPGFSYNEQFF
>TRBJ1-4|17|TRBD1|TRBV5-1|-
TGCGCCAGCAGCTTGGCCCAGACAGGGGCGATAAATGAAAAACTGTTTTTT
CASSLAQTGAINEKLFF
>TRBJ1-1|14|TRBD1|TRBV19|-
TGTGCCAGTAGTGTAACAGGGGTACAAACTGAAGCTTTCTTT
CASSVTGVQTEAFF
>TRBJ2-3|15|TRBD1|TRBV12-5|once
TGTGCTAGTGGTCAGGGACAGGGTTACACAGATACGCAGTATTTT
CASGQGQGYTDTQYF
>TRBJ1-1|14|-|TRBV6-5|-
TGTGCCAGCAGTTTGCAGGGGATGAACACTGAAGCTTTCTTT
CASSLQGMNTEAFF
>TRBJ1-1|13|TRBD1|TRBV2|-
TGTGCCAGCAGGGACAGGGCACCCACTGAAGCTTTCTTT
CASRDRAPTEAFF
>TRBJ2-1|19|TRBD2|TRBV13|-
TGTGCCAGCAGCTTAGAAGGACTAGCGGGGGCGGGGTCCTACAATGAGCAGTTCTTC
CASSLEGLAGAGSYNEQFF
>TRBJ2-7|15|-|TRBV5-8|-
TGTGCCAGCAGCTTGCGGACGGAGGGACGAAGCGAGCAGTACTTC
CASSLRTEGRSEQYF
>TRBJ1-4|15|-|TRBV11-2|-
TGTGCCAGCAGCTTAGTTGGGGTTACAGGCGAAAAACTGTTTTTT
CASSLVGVTGEKLFF
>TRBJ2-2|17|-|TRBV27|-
TGTGCCAGCAGTTTATTCACTAGCAGGTCCCCCACCGGGGAGCTGTTTTTT
CASSLFTSRSPTGELFF
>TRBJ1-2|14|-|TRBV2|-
TGTGCCAGCAGTGCGACCAGGGCAGGGGTTGGCTACACCTTC
CASSATRAGVGYTF
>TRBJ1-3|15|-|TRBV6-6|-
TGTGCCAGCAGTTATCAACAGAGCTCTGGAAACACCATATATTTT
CASSYQQSSGNTIYF
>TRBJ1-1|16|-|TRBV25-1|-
TGTGCCAGCAGTGAATCGCACGGGTCTTCGAACACTGAAGCTTTCTTT
CASSESHGSSNTEAFF
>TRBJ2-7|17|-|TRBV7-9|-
TGTGCCAGCAGCTTAGTAAGGAGGGGGACAGTCTACTACGAGCAGTACTTC
CASSLVRRGTVYYEQYF
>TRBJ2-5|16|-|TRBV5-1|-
TGCGCCAGCAGCTTGGCCTCTAGCTGGGGACAAGAGACCCAGTACTTC
CASSLASSWGQETQYF
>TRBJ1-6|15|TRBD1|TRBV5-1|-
TGCGCCAGCAGCGCGGGACAGACAATGAATTCACCCCTCCACTTT
CASSAGQTMNSPLHF
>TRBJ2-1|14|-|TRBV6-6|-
TGTGCCAGCATTCGAGGGGGCTCCTACAATGAGCAGTTCTTC
CASIRGGSYNEQFF
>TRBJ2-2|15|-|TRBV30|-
TGTGCCTGGGGCCCGGGACTTGCTAACACCGGGGAGCTGTTTTTT
CAWGPGLANTGELFF
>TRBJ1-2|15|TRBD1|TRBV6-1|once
TGTGCCAGCAGTGAAGCCTGGGGACAGGAGTATGGCTACACCTTC
CASSEAWGQEYGYTF
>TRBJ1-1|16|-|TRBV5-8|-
TGTGCCAGCAGCGGGATGGACAGAAGAATGAACACTGAAGCTTTCTTT
CASSGMDRRMNTEAFF
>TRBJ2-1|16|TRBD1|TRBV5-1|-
TGCGCCAGCAGCTGGGGACAGGAGCGTACCTACAATGAGCAGTTCTTC
CASSWGQERTYNEQFF
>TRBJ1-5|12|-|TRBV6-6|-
TGTGCCAGCAACACCGCAGATCAGCCCCAGCATTTT
CASNTADQPQHF
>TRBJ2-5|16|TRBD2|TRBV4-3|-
TGCGCCAGCAGCCAGGGAGCGGGGGGATTAGGGGAGACCCAGTACTTC
CASSQGAGGLGETQYF
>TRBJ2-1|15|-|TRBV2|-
TGTGCCAGCAGTGAATCGGGGAGCTCCTACAATGAGCAGTTCTTC
CASSESGSSYNEQFF
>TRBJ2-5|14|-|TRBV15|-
TGTGCCACCAGCAGAAGAGGCCGCCAAGAGACCCAGTACTTC
CATSRRGRQETQYF
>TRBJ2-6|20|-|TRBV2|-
TGTGCCAGCAGCACACCGAACCCTTGGACAGCCAGCTCTGGGGCCAACGTCCTGACTTTC
CASSTPNPWTASSGANVLTF
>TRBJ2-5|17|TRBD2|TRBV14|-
TGTGCCAGCAGCCAAGATAATGTTCTAGCGGGGAAAAAGACCCAGTACTTC
CASSQDNVLAGKKTQYF
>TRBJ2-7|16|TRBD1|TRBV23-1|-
TGCGCCAGCAGTCAATCGGCCAGGGGACAGACCTACGAGCAGTACTTC
CASSQSARGQTYEQYF
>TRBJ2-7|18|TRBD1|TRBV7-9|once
TGTGCCAGCAGCTTAAATCCTGGACAGGGGGCGAGGGACTACGAGCAGTACTTC
CASSLNPGQGARDYEQYF
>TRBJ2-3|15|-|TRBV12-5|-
TGTCCGGACAGGGGAAAGCGGGAGGGACTAGATACGCAGTATTTT
CPDRGKREGLDTQYF
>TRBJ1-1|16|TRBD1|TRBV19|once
TGTGCCAGTAAGGTCCAGGGGGCCTTTAGTATCACTGAAGCTTTCTTT
CASKVQGAFSITEAFF
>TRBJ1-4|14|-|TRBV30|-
TGTGCCTGGAGTGTACAGGGCGGGAATGAAAAACTGTTTTTT
CAWSVQGGNEKLFF
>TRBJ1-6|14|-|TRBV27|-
TGTGCCAGCAGTGGGAGCCGGTATAATTCACCCCTCCACTTT
CASSGSRYNSPLHF
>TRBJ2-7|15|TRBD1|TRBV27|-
TGTGCCAGCAGGGGGACAGGGAGAGGGCACGGCGAGCAGTACTTC
CASRGTGRGHGEQYF
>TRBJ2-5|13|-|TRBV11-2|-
TGTGCCAGCAGCTTTCAAGGGGCCGAGACCCAGTACTTC
CASSFQGAETQYF
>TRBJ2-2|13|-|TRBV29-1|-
TGCAGCGGAAGAACAGGGAAAGCCGGGGAGCTGTTTTTT
CSGRTGKAGELFF
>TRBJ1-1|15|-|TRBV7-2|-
TGTGCCAGCAGTCAGGAACAGGCCCCGCGGACTGAAGCTTTCTTT
CASSQEQAPRTEAFF
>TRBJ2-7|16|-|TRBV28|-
TGTGCCAGCAGTTTAGGGCGGGAACTTATCAAATACGAGCAGTACTTC
CASSLGRELIKYEQYF
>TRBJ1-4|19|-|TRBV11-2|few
TGTGCCAGCAGCTTATTAAAACCAAGCAGTTCGTGGGTGGGCGAAAAACTGTTTTTT
CASSLLKPSSSWVGEKLFF